Shown below are 13 T cell receptor beta chains from a single sample sequenced in a study of patients and donors after allogeneic stem cell transplantation. Via MiXCR, TCRdb re-called the RT-PCR reads, giving one row per CDR3 protein. The sample gives over 25,000 distinct CDR3 sequences, roughly a third of which show up once; less than 85% is in the top ten. The sequenced material came from blood, either unsorted or a sorted T cell fraction (not recorded which). These receptors originate from a human donor who was either an allogeneic HSCT recipient or a stem cell or donor lymphocyte infusion donor (not recorded which). It is not recorded whose cells these are; they may come from a transplant donor.

With respect to this clonotype: A much larger clonotype is one base distant, so this may be a read error. The chain combines TRBV7-9 with TRBJ1-3; no definite D call. This CDR3 region has 11 residues. Per the germline V gene, CDR1 is SEHNR and CDR2 is FQNEAQ (reference sequence). The CDR3 loop reads CAGSPIGTIYF. CDR3 nucleotides: TGTGCCGGCAGCCCTATCGGCACCATATATTTT.

This chain joins TRBV20-1 and TRBJ2-3; D ambiguous. Per germline, CDR1 DFQATT and CDR2 SNEGSKA (reference sequence). The CDR3 consists of 15 residues. The V and J ends lost 6 bases and 0 bases respectively, with 16 bases between them. CDR3 region: CSAAKAPFSTDTQYF. The CDR3 nucleotides are TGCAGTGCAGCCAAAGCTCCTTTTAGCACAGATACGCAGTATTTT.

The chain recombines TRBV5-1 with TRBJ1-2; 7 bases are a match to TRBD1. The CDR3 length is 13 residues. With 4 bases clipped from V and 6 bases from J, the junction kept 6 bases outside the gene matches. Germline values: CDR1 SGHRS, CDR2 YFSETQ. CDR3 region: CASSTEGADGYTF. Written as DNA, the CDR3 is TGCGCCAGCAGCACGGAGGGGGCAGATGGCTACACCTTC. Complete variable domain (other parts from reference TRBV5-1 and TRBJ1-2): KAGVTQTPRYLIKTRGQQVTLSCSPISGHRSVSWYQQTPGQGLQFLFEYFSETQRNKGNFPGRFSGRQFSNSRSEMNVSTLELGDSALYLCASSTEGADGYTFGSGTRLTVV.

This chain joins TRBV29-1 and TRBJ1-2; no clear D gene. Trimming pared 4 bases from V and 8 bases from J, leaving 11 bases between. Germline CDR1 is SQVTM and CDR2 is ANQGSEA. The CDR3 totals 11 residues. Written as DNA, the CDR3 is TGCAGCGTTGCGGGAGGGAGCGGCTACACCTTC. Translation gives CSVAGGSGYTF. Filled out from reference TRBV29-1 and TRBJ1-2, the complete variable domain reads SAVISQKPSRDICQRGTSLTIQCQVDSQVTMMFWYRQQPGQSLTLIATANQGSEATYESGFVIDKFPISRPNLTFSTLTVSNMSPEDSSIYLCSVAGGSGYTFGSGTRLTVV.

The sample holds a few counts of this clonotype. This sequence joins TRBV29-1 and TRBJ2-5, with D uncertain. This CDR3 contains 11 residues. Between the trimmed V and J ends, which lost 0 bases and 2 bases, there was a span of 1 base. Germline values: CDR1 SQVTM, CDR2 ANQGSEA. CDR3 bases: TGCAGCGTTGAAGATCAAGAGACCCAGTACTTC. Its translation is CSVEDQETQYF. The variable domain in full, with the rest retrieved from reference TRBV29-1 and TRBJ2-5, is SAVISQKPSRDICQRGTSLTIQCQVDSQVTMMFWYRQQPGQSLTLIATANQGSEATYESGFVIDKFPISRPNLTFSTLTVSNMSPEDSSIYLCSVEDQETQYFGPGTRLLVL.

The chain recombines TRBV4-2 with TRBJ1-2, with D perhaps TRBD1 (6 bases). Germline assignment: CDR1 LGHNA and CDR2 YNFKEQ. The length of the CDR3 is 13 residues. V was clipped by 0 bases and J by 9 bases, with 11 bases between them. The CDR3 loop is CASSQDRGERYTF. The CDR3 DNA is TGTGCCAGCAGCCAAGATAGGGGGGAGCGCTACACCTTC.

This clonotype showed up just a few times. The CDR3, as DNA: TGTGCCAGCAGCAAGAGGACTAGCGGGACCGATACGCAGTATTTT. Translation gives CASSKRTSGTDTQYF. The chain joins TRBV2 to TRBJ2-3; 12 bases match TRBD2. The CDR3 spans 15 residues. Germline CDR1 and CDR2: SNHLY and FYNNEI. Trimming removed 6 bases from V and 6 bases from J; junction bases left unmatched: 7.

This clonotype was counted between two and nine times. The V call is TRBV27, the J call TRBJ2-5; D may be TRBD1 or TRBD2 (5 bases each). This CDR3 spans 16 amino acids. The V gene lost 5 bases and the J gene lost 0 bases, with 16 bases spanning the gap. Germline V gives CDR1 MNHEY, CDR2 SMNVEV (reference sequence). Here the CDR3 DNA reads TGTGCCAGCAGTCCCTCCGGGACGGAGTACCAAGAGACCCAGTACTTC. Residues: CASSPSGTEYQETQYF.

This chain joins TRBV10-3 and TRBJ2-3; D remains ambiguous. In germline, CDR1 is ENHRY, CDR2 SYGVKD. Trimming took off 7 bases at V and 0 bases at J, with 11 bases between the two ends. The CDR3 runs to 14 residues. The CDR3 DNA reads TGTGCCATCAACAAGGGTACTAGCACAGATACGCAGTATTTT. This gives the protein CAINKGTSTDTQYF.

This clonotype was counted a few times. This rearrangement joins TRBV7-9 to TRBJ1-2, with D unclear. V was pared by 4 bases and J by 2 bases, with 5 bases between. Germline loops: CDR1 SEHNR, CDR2 FQNEAQ (reference sequence). The CDR3 spans 12 residues. This CDR3 reads CASSWQNYGYTF. In DNA form, the CDR3 reads TGTGCCAGCAGCTGGCAGAACTATGGCTACACCTTC. Filled out from reference TRBV7-9 and TRBJ1-2, the complete variable domain reads DTGVSQNPRHKITKRGQNVTFRCDPISEHNRLYWYRQTLGQGPEFLTYFQNEAQLEKSRLLSDRFSAERPKGSFSTLEIQRTEQGDSAMYLCASSWQNYGYTFGSGTRLTVV.

The J gene is TRBJ2-2, the V gene TRBV7-2; D is ambiguous. The V and J ends lost 5 bases and 7 bases respectively, with 11 bases between them. This CDR3 has 13 residues. Germline CDR1 reads SGHTA; CDR2 reads FQGNSA. The CDR3 loop is CASSPQRVGELFF. Written as DNA, the CDR3 is TGTGCCAGCAGCCCACAACGCGTCGGGGAGCTGTTTTTT.

V gene TRBV20-1 combines with J gene TRBJ1-5, with D perhaps matching TRBD1 (6 bases). The CDR3 is made up of 13 amino acids. The V end was cut by 6 bases, the J end by 5 bases, with 14 bases between. Looked up from germline, CDR1 is DFQATT and CDR2 is SNEGSKA (reference sequence). CDR3 sequence: CSAGGVRDQPQHF. CDR3 in DNA: TGCAGTGCAGGGGGTGTCAGGGATCAGCCCCAGCATTTT.

This clonotype was detected only a few times. The chain joins TRBV3-1 to TRBJ1-4, with 8 bases aligning to TRBD1. This CDR3 region has 19 residues. Looked up from germline, CDR1 is LGHDT and CDR2 is YNNKEL (reference sequence). Trimming at V came to 3 bases and at J to 7 bases, leaving 19 bases not matched to a gene. CDR3: CASSHGRQGLRVISEKLFF. CDR3 DNA: TGTGCCAGCAGCCACGGTCGACAGGGGCTAAGGGTGATAAGTGAAAAACTGTTTTTT. The full variable domain, its missing parts supplied by reference TRBV3-1 and TRBJ1-4, is DTAVSQTPKYLVTQMGNDKSIKCEQNLGHDTMYWYKQDSKKFLKIMFSYNNKELIINETVPNRFSPKSPDKAHLNLHINSLELGDSAVYFCASSHGRQGLRVISEKLFFGSGTQLSVL.